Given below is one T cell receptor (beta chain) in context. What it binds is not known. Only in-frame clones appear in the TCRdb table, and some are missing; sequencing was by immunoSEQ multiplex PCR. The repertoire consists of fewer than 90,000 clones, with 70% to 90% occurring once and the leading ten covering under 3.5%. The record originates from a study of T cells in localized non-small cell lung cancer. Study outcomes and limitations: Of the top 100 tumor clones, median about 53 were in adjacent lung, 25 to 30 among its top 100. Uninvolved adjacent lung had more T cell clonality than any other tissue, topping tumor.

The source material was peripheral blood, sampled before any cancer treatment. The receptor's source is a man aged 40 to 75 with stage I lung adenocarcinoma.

The DNA for the CDR3 is TGTGCCAGCAGTTGGAGGACAACAGACGAGCAGTACTTC. This translates into CASSWRTTDEQYF. V gene TRBV27 combines with J gene TRBJ2-7; D tentatively reads TRBD1 or TRBD2 (5 bases each). This CDR3 contains 13 residues. Germline CDR1 and CDR2: MNHEY and SMNVEV (reference sequence). Trimming took 4 bases from V and 5 from J, leaving 12 bases between them.